This T cell receptor (beta chain) was identified in a study of early T cells in non-severe SARS-CoV-2 infection. Looking at the study overall: RNA in bulk from unsorted whole blood was sequenced, and chains were unpaired.

Individual cDNA molecules carried attached unique molecular identifiers. TCRdb called the 5' RACE reads again in MiXCR, with one record for every CDR3 protein. The sample lists approximately 70,000 distinct CDR3 sequences; roughly 13% were seen once. Notes on this clonotype: What it recognizes is unknown.

Study-wide results and limits: Matching results from VDJdb favored anti-spike CD8 responses, leaving private and CD4 specificities undetected.

Trimming removed 8 bases from V and 4 bases from J; junction bases left unmatched: 8. CDR3 length: 15 amino acids. Germline V CDR1 and CDR2: SGHAT, FQNNGV. Source material: whole blood. This receptor was identified in an adult who was a healthcare worker with PCR-confirmed SARS-CoV-2 infection or an uninfected control (not recorded which). The chain combines TRBV11-2 with TRBJ2-5, with 12 bases lining up with TRBD2. CDR3 amino acids: CASQEGLAGLETQYF. In DNA, the CDR3 is TGTGCCAGCCAAGAAGGACTAGCGGGGTTAGAGACCCAGTACTTC.